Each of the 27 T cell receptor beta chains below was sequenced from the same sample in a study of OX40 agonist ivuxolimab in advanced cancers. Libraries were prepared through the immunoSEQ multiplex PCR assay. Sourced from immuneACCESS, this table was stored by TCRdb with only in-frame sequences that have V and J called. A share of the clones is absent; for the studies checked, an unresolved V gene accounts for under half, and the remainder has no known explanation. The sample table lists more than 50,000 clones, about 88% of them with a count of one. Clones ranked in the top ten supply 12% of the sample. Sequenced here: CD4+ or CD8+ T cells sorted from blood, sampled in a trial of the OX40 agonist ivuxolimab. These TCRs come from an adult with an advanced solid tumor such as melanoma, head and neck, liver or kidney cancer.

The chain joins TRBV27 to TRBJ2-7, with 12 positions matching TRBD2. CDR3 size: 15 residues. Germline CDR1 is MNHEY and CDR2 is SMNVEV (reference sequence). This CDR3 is CATRLAGAWDYEQYF. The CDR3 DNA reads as TGTGCAACGCGACTAGCGGGAGCTTGGGACTACGAGCAGTACTTC.

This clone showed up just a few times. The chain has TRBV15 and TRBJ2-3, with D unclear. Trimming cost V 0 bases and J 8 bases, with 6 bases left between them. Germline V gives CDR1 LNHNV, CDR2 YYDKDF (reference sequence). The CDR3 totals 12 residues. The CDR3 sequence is CATSRDRVTQYF. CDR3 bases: TGTGCCACCAGCAGAGATCGGGTTACGCAGTATTTT.

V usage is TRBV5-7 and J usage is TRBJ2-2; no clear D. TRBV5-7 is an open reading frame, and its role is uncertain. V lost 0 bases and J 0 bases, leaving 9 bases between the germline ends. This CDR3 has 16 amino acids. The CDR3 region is CASSLEEFANTGELFF. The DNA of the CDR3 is TGTGCCAGCAGCTTGGAAGAGTTCGCGAACACCGGGGAGCTGTTTTTT.

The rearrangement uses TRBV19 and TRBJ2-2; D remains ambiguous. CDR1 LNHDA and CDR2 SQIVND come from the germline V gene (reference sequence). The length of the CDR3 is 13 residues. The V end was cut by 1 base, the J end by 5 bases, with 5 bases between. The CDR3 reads CASSIAETGELFF. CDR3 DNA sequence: TGTGCCAGTAGTATAGCGGAGACCGGGGAGCTGTTTTTT.

In DNA form, the CDR3 reads TGTGCCAGCAGTTCAAGACTAGCGGGAGTTCCCACAGATACGCAGTATTTT. Translating it yields CASSSRLAGVPTDTQYF. The chain uses TRBV9 and TRBJ2-3, with TRBD2 matching 12 bases. The CDR3 totals 17 residues. The V segment lost 5 bases and the J segment 2 bases; nucleotides outside the gene matches: 9. Germline V gene sequence: CDR1 SGDLS, CDR2 YYNGEE.

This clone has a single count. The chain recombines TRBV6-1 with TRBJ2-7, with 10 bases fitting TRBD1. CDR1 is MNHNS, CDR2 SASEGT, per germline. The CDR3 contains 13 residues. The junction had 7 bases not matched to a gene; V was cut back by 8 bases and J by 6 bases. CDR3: CASWRTGGIEQYF. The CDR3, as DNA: TGTGCCAGCTGGCGGACAGGGGGTATCGAGCAGTACTTC.

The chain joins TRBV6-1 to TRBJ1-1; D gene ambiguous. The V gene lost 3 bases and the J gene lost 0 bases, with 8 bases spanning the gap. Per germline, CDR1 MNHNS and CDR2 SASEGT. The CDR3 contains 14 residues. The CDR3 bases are TGTGCCAGCAGTGAGAGGCCTTTGAACACTGAAGCTTTCTTT. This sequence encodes CASSERPLNTEAFF.

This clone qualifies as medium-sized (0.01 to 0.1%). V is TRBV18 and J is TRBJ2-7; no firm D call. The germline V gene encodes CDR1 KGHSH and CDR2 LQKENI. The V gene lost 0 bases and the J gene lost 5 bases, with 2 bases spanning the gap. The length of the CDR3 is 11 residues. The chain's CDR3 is CASSPPDEQYF. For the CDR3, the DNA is TGTGCCAGCTCACCACCGGACGAGCAGTACTTC.

The CDR3 nucleotides are TGTGCCAGCGGGGAGACGAACACTGAAGCTTTCTTT. It translates to CASGETNTEAFF. The gene calls are TRBV19 and TRBJ1-1; D is unclear. The V and J ends lost 9 bases and 1 base respectively, with 9 bases between them. This CDR3 has 12 residues. Germline V lookup: CDR1 LNHDA, CDR2 SQIVND (reference sequence). The complete variable domain, with remaining parts taken from reference TRBV19 and TRBJ1-1, reads DGGITQSPKYLFRKEGQNVTLSCEQNLNHDAMYWYRQDPGQGLRLIYYSQIVNDFQKGDIAEGYSVSREKKESFPLTVTSAQKNPTAFYLCASGETNTEAFFGQGTRLTVV.

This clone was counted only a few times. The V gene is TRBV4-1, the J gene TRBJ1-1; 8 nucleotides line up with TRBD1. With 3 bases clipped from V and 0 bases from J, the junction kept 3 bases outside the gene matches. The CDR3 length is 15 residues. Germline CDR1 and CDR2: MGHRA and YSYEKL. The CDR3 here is CASSHGQGMNTEAFF. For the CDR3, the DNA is TGCGCCAGCAGCCACGGACAGGGCATGAACACTGAAGCTTTCTTT.

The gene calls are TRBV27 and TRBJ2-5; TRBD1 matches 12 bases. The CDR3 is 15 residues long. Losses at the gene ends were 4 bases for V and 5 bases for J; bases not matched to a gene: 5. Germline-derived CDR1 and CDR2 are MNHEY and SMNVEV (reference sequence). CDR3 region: CASSSGQGAWETQYF. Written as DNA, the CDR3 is TGTGCCAGCAGTTCGGGACAGGGGGCTTGGGAGACCCAGTACTTC.

The CDR3 region is CASSTGHRPYEQYF. The DNA of the CDR3 is TGTGCCAGCAGTACGGGACACCGCCCCTACGAGCAGTACTTC. The J gene is TRBJ2-7, the V gene TRBV27; D perhaps matches TRBD1 (6 bases). The CDR3 totals 14 residues. Trimming removed 5 bases at V and 2 bases at J, with 13 bases between. Germline lookup yields CDR1 MNHEY and CDR2 SMNVEV (reference sequence).

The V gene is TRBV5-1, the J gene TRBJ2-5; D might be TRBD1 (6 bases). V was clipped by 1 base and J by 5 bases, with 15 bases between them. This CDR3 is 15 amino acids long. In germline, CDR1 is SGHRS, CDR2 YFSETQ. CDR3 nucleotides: TGCGCCAGCAGCTTGTCGGCAGGGGTGATGGAGACCCAGTACTTC. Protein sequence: CASSLSAGVMETQYF.

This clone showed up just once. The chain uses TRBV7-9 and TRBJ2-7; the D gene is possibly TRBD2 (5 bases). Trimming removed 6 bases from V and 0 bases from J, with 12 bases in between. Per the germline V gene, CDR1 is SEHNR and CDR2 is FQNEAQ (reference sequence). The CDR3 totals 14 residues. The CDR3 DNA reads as TGTGCCAGCAGTCACCTGGACTTCTCCTACGAGCAGTACTTC. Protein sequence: CASSHLDFSYEQYF.

The CDR3 region has the DNA TGTGCCAGCAGCTACGCAGGGGGCAATCAGCCCCAGCATTTT. It translates to CASSYAGGNQPQHF. The chain is built from TRBV7-9 and TRBJ1-5; perhaps TRBD1 as D (6 bases). This CDR3 spans 14 amino acids. Germline V lookup: CDR1 SEHNR, CDR2 FQNEAQ (reference sequence). Between the trimmed V and J ends, which lost 4 bases and 2 bases, there was a span of 9 bases.

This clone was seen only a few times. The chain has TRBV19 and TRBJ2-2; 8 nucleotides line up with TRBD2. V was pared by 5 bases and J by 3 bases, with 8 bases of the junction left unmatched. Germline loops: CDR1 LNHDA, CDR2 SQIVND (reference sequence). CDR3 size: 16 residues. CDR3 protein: CASSPREGSYTGELFF. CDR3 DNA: TGTGCCAGTAGTCCCCGGGAGGGGTCTTACACCGGGGAGCTGTTTTTT.

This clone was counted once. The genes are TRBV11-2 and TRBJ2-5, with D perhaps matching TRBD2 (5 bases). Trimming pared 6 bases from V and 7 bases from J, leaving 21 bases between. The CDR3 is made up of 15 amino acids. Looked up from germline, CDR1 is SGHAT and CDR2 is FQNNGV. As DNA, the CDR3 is TGTGCCAGCAGACTCCGGGGAAATTCCCGGAGGACCCAGTACTTC. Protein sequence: CASRLRGNSRRTQYF. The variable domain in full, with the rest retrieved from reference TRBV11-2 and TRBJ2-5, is EAGVAQSPRYKIIEKRQSVAFWCNPISGHATLYWYQQILGQGPKLLIQFQNNGVVDDSQLPKDRFSAERLKGVDSTLKIQPAKLEDSAVYLCASRLRGNSRRTQYFGPGTRLLVL.

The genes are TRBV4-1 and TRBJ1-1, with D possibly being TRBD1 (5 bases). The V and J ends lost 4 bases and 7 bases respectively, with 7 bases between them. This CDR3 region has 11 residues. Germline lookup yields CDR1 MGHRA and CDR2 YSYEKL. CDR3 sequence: CASSPGGEAFF. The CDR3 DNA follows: TGCGCCAGCAGCCCTGGGGGTGAAGCTTTCTTT.

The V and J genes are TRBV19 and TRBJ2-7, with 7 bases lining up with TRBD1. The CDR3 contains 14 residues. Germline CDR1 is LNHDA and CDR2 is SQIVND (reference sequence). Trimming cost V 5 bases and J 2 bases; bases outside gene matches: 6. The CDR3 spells CASSHQGVTYEQYF. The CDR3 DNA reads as TGTGCCAGTAGTCACCAGGGGGTGACCTACGAGCAGTACTTC.

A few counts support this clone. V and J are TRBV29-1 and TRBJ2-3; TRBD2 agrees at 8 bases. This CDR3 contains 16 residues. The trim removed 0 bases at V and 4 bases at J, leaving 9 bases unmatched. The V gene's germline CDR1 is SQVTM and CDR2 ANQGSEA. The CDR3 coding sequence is TGCAGCGTTGAAGATCTTGCAGCGGGAGACGCAGATACGCAGTATTTT. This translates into CSVEDLAAGDADTQYF.

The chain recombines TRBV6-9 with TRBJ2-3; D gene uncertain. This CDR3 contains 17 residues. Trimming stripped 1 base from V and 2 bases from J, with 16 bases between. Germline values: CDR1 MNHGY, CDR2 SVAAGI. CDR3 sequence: CASSYLFFRVNTDTQYF. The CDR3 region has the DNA TGTGCCAGCAGTTATTTGTTCTTTCGTGTAAACACAGATACGCAGTATTTT.

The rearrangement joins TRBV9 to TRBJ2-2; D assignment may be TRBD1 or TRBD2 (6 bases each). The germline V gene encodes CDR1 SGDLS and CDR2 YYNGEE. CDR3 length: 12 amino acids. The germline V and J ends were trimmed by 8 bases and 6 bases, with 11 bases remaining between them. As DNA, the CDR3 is TGTGCCAGTGAGGGGGAGGCCGGGGAGCTGTTTTTT. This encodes CASEGEAGELFF.

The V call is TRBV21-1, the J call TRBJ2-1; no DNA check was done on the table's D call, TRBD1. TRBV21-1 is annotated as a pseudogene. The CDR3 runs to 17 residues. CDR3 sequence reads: CASSKRGLDRVYNEQFF. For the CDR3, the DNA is TGTGCCAGCAGCAAAAGGGGGCTTGACAGGGTTTACAATGAGCAGTTCTTC.

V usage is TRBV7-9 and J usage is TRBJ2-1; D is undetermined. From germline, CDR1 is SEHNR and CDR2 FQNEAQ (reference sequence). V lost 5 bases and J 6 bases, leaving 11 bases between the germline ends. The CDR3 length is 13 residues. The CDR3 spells CASSPNLGNEQFF. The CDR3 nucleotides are TGTGCCAGCAGCCCCAATTTGGGCAATGAGCAGTTCTTC.

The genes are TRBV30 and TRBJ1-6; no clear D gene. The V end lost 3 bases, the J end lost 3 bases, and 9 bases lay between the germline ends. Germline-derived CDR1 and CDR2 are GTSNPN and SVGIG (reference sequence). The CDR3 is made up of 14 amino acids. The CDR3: CAWRGSNYNSPLHF. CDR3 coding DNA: TGTGCCTGGAGGGGGAGTAACTATAATTCACCCCTCCACTTT.

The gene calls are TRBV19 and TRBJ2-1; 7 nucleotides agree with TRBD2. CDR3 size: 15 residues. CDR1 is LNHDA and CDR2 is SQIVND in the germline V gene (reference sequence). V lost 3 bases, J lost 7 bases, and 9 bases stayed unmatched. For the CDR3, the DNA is TGTGCCAGTAGTATCTGGGGGAGGGCCCTAAATGAGCAGTTCTTC. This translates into CASSIWGRALNEQFF.

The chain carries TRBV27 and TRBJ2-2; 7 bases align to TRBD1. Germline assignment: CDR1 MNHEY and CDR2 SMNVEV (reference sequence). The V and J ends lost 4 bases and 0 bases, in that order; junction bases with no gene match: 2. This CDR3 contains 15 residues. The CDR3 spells CASSSGTANTGELFF. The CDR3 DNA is TGTGCCAGCAGTTCAGGGACAGCGAACACCGGGGAGCTGTTTTTT.